The 10 T cell receptor beta chains below were found in one sample sequenced in a study of blood T cell repertoires in COVID-19. Repertoires were generated with immunoSEQ multiplex PCR, while TCRdb's copy carries only in-frame clones and drops some. The sample includes 150,000 to 200,000 clones, 60% to 80% seen only once; the top ten take 26%. The sequenced material came from peripheral blood. The receptors were gathered from a woman aged 70-85 years with acute or convalescent COVID-19.

The table lists this clone with a few counts. The chain recombines TRBV9 with TRBJ2-3; 7 bases are shared with TRBD1. The CDR3 has 15 amino acids. With 2 bases clipped from V and 2 bases from J, the junction kept 5 bases outside the gene matches. Germline assignment: CDR1 SGDLS and CDR2 YYNGEE. As DNA, the CDR3 is TGTGCCAGCAGCGTGACGGGACAGAACACAGATACGCAGTATTTT. It translates to CASSVTGQNTDTQYF. The whole variable domain, remainder taken from reference TRBV9 and TRBJ2-3, is DSGVTQTPKHLITATGQRVTLRCSPRSGDLSVYWYQQSLDQGLQFLIQYYNGEERAKGNILERFSAQQFPDLHSELNLSSLELGDSALYFCASSVTGQNTDTQYFGPGTRLTVL.

This clone turned up a few times. The V gene is TRBV30, the J gene TRBJ1-6, with D possibly being TRBD1 (5 bases). The germline gives CDR1 GTSNPN, CDR2 SVGIG (reference sequence). CDR3 length: 12 residues. V gave up 3 bases and J gave up 5 bases, with 5 bases separating them. CDR3 sequence reads: CAWSRDNSPLHF. In DNA, the CDR3 is TGTGCCTGGAGCAGGGATAATTCACCCCTCCACTTT.

The CDR3 protein is CASSPPATGGPDEQFF. CDR3 in DNA: TGTGCCAGCTCACCACCTGCGACGGGAGGGCCCGATGAGCAGTTCTTC. The chain recombines TRBV18 with TRBJ2-1; 8 bases agree with TRBD2. Germline CDR1 is KGHSH and CDR2 is LQKENI. The CDR3 is 16 amino acids. The ends lost 0 bases at V and 8 bases at J; junction bases unmatched: 9.

This chain uses TRBV28 with TRBJ2-1; the match to TRBD1 covers 9 bases. The CDR3 extends over 15 amino acids. With V trimmed by 7 bases and J by 8 bases, 12 bases remained unmatched. CDR1 is MDHEN and CDR2 is SYDVKM in the germline V gene. CDR3 region: CASILRDREFHEQFF. The CDR3 bases are TGTGCCAGCATTTTGAGGGACAGGGAATTTCATGAGCAGTTCTTC.

This sequence joins TRBV24-1 and TRBJ2-1; 10 positions match TRBD2. Germline V lookup: CDR1 KGHDR, CDR2 SFDVKD. The CDR3 length is 18 residues. The ends lost 3 bases at V and 7 bases at J; junction bases unmatched: 14. The CDR3 is CATSDQLGPAGGRNEQFF. For the CDR3, the DNA is TGTGCCACCAGTGATCAACTCGGACCAGCGGGAGGGCGGAATGAGCAGTTCTTC.

The chain has TRBV29-1 and TRBJ2-7; TRBD1 agrees at 8 bases. Germline CDR1 is SQVTM and CDR2 is ANQGSEA. The CDR3 consists of 14 residues. V shed 1 base and J 6 bases; nucleotides not matched to a gene: 8. The CDR3 spells CSVEVGQGIREQYF. For the CDR3, the DNA is TGCAGCGTTGAAGTCGGACAGGGAATTCGCGAGCAGTACTTC.

This clone was seen more than once but under ten times. V gene TRBV6-4 combines with J gene TRBJ2-1, with TRBD1 identical over 9 bases. CDR1 and CDR2 (germline): MRHNA, SNTAGT. The CDR3 is 19 residues long. V lost 10 bases to trimming and J lost 13 bases; unmatched junction nucleotides: 32. The CDR3 sequence is CATSPGQGIGGSIARPQFF. In DNA form, the CDR3 reads TGTGCCACCAGCCCGGGACAGGGCATTGGCGGGAGCATTGCAAGGCCCCAGTTCTTC.

The V call is TRBV2, the J call TRBJ1-1, with a possible D match to TRBD1 (5 bases). CDR3 size: 15 residues. CDR1 is SNHLY and CDR2 is FYNNEI in the germline V gene. Trimming removed 7 bases from V and 4 bases from J, with 19 bases in between. DNA for the CDR3: TGTGCCAGCAAAGCTTCCGGCCTTGACAGCACTGAAGCTTTCTTT. Its protein product is CASKASGLDSTEAFF.

The chain has TRBV9 and TRBJ2-7; 7 bases agree with TRBD1. This CDR3 is built from 14 residues. CDR1 and CDR2 (germline): SGDLS, YYNGEE. Trimming removed 0 bases from V and 4 bases from J; junction bases left unmatched: 4. In DNA, the CDR3 is TGTGCCAGCAGCGTAGGAGGGGGCGGGTACGAGCAGTACTTC. Amino acids: CASSVGGGGYEQYF.

The chain is built from TRBV23-1 and TRBJ2-3, with D possibly matching TRBD2 (6 bases). TRBV23-1 belongs to the ORF category, with a function that is uncertain. The CDR3 is 16 residues long. Trimming removed 0 bases at V and 3 bases at J, with 13 bases between. The CDR3 nucleotides are TGCGCCAGCAGTCAATCGGCGGGAAACAGTACAGATACGCAGTATTTT. This gives the protein CASSQSAGNSTDTQYF.